Reported below is one T cell receptor (beta chain). These data come from a study of blood T cell repertoires in COVID-19. Study-wide background: COVID-19 samples, acute and convalescent, were from the United States, Italy and Spain. T cells, B-cell-depleted T cells, or PBMCs provided the cDNA or gDNA that served as material.

CDR1 is KGHDR and CDR2 is SFDVKD in the germline V gene. This CDR3 region has 18 residues. J gave up 6 bases and V 5 bases, and 18 bases lay outside the gene matches. In the authors' methods: Nucleated cell number was recorded as an estimate derived from reference gene primer amplification. Assay: immunoSEQ multiplex PCR; the TCRdb copy retains only in-frame clones and omits some. The DNA gave D and trimming, while V, J and clone size come from that table. The table has about 90,000 clones, 80% to 90% seen once. The rearrangement links TRBV24-1 to TRBJ2-1, with TRBD2 identical over 7 bases. The sample was peripheral blood. The sequence was obtained from a human donor in a cohort sampled during active COVID-19. The CDR3 nucleotides are TGTGCCACCAGTGCCAATCGGGGGGTAGGGGACCGGGTCAATGAGCAGTTCTTC. Amino acid sequence: CATSANRGVGDRVNEQFF.